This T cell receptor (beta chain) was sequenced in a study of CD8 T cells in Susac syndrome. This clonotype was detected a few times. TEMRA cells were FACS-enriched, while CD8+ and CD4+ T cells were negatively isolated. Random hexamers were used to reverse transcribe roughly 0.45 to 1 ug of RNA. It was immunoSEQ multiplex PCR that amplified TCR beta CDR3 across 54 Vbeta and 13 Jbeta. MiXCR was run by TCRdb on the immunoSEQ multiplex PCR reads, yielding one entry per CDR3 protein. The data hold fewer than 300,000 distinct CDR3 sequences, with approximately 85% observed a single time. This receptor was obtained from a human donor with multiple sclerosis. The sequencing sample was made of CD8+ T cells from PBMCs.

The CDR3 is CASLTGVEQYF. The DNA of the CDR3 is TGTGCCAGCTTGACAGGGGTCGAGCAGTACTTC. This rearrangement joins TRBV2 to TRBJ2-7, with TRBD1 matching over 8 bases. In germline, CDR1 is SNHLY, CDR2 FYNNEI. Trimming at V came to 8 bases and at J to 6 bases, leaving 3 bases not matched to a gene. The CDR3 sequence is 11 residues long. Variable domain in full (rest from reference TRBV2 and TRBJ2-7): EPEVTQTPSHQVTQMGQEVILRCVPISNHLYFYWYRQILGQKVEFLVSFYNNEISEKSEIFDDQFSVERPDGSNFTLKIRSTKLEDSAMYFCASLTGVEQYFGPGTRLTVT.